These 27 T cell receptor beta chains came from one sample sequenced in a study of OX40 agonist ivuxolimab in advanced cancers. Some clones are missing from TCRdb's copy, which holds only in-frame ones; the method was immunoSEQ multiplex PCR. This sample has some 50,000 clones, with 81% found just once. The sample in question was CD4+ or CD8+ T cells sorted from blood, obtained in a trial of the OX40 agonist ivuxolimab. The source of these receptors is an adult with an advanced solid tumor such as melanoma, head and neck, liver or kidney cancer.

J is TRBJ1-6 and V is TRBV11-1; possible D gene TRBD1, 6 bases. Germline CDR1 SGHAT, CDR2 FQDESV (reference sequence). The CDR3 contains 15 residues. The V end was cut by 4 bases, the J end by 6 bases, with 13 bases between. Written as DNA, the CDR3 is TGTGCCAGCAGCTCCGTGACAGGACTTAATTCACCCCTCCACTTT. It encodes CASSSVTGLNSPLHF.

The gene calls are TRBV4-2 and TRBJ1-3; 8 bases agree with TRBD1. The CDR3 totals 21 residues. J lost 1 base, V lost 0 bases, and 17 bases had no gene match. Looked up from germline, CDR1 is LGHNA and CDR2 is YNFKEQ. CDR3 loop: CASSQEVRAGGQIQSGNTIYF. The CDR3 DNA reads TGTGCCAGCAGCCAAGAAGTGAGGGCAGGGGGCCAAATCCAATCTGGAAACACCATATATTTT.

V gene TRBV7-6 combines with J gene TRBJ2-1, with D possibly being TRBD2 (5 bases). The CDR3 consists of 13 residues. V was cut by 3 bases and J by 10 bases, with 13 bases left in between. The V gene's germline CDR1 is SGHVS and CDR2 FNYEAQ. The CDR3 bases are TGTGCCAGCAGCTTGCCGGGGTTCGGCGAGCAGTTCTTC. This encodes CASSLPGFGEQFF.

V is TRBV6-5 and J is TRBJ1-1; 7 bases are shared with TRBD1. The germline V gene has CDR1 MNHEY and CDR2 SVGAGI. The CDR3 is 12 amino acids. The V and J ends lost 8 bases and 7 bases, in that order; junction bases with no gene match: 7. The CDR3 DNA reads TGTGCCAGCGGGAGAGGGGGCGATGAAGCTTTCTTT. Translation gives CASGRGGDEAFF.

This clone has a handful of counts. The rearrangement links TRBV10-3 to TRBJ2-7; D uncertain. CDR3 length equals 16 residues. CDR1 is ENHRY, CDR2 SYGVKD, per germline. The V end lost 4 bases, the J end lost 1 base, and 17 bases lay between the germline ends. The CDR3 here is CAISASGRTVSYEQYF. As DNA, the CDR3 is TGTGCCATCAGTGCCTCGGGTCGGACGGTATCCTACGAGCAGTACTTC.

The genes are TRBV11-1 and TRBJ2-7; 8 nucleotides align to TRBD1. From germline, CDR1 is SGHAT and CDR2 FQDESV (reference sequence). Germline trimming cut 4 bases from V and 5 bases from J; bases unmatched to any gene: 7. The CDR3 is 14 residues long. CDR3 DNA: TGTGCCAGCAGCTCTAGACAGGGGAAGAACGAGCAGTACTTC. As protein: CASSSRQGKNEQYF.

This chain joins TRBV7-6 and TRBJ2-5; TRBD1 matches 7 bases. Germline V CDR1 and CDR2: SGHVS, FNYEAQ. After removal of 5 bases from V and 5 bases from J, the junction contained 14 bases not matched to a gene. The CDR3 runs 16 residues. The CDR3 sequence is CASSQRQGRTVETQYF. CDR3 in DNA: TGTGCCAGCAGCCAGAGACAGGGAAGGACTGTTGAGACCCAGTACTTC.

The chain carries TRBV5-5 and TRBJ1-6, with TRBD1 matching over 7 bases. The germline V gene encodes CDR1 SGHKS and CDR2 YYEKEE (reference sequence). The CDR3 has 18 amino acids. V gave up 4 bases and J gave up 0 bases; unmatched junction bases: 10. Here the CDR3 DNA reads TGTGCCAGCAGCCCCGGACAGGACCTAAGCTCCTATAATTCACCCCTCCACTTT. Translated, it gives CASSPGQDLSSYNSPLHF.

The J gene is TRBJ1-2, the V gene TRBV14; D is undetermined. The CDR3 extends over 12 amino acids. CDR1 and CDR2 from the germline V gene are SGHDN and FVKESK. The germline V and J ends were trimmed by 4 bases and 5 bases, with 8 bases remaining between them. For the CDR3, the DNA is TGTGCCAGCAGCCCCACAGCTTATGGCTACACCTTC. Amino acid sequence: CASSPTAYGYTF.

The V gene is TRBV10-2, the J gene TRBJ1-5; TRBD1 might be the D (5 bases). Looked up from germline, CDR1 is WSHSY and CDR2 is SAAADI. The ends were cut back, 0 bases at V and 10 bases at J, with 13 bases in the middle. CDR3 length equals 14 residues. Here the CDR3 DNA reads TGCGCCAGCAGTGAGTCTATGTCCGGGGGACCCCAGCATTTT. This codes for CASSESMSGGPQHF.

The CDR3 sequence: CASSPLGTGGTEAFF. The DNA of the CDR3 is TGTGCCAGCAGCCCCCTTGGGACAGGGGGCACTGAAGCTTTCTTT. J is TRBJ1-1 and V is TRBV7-8, with TRBD1 identical over 11 bases. Germline V gives CDR1 SGHVS, CDR2 FQNEAQ. J was trimmed by 4 bases and V by 5 bases; bases with no gene match: 6. CDR3 length equals 15 residues.

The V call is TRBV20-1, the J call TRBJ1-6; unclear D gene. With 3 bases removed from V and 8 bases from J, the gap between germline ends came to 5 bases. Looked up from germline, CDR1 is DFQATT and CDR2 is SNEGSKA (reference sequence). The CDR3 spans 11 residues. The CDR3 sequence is CSARADSPLHF. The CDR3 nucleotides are TGCAGTGCTAGGGCGGATTCACCCCTCCACTTT.

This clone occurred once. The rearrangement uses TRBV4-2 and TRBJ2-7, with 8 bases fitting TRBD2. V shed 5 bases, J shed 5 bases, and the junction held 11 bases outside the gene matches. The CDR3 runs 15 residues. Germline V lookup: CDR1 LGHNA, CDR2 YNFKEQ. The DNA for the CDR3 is TGTGCCAGCAGCTCCCTTTCGGGGGGGCCCCACGAGCAGTACTTC. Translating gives CASSSLSGGPHEQYF.

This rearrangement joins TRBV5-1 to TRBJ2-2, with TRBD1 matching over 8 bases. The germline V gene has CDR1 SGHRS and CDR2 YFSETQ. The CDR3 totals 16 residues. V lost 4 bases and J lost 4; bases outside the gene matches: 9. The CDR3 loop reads CASSVQGAPATGELFF. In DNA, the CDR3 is TGCGCCAGCAGCGTCCAGGGGGCTCCGGCCACCGGGGAGCTGTTTTTT.

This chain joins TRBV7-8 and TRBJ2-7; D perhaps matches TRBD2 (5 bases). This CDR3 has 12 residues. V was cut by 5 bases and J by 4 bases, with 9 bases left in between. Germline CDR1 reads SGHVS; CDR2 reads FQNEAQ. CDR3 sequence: CASSPRGYEQYF. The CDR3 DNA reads TGTGCCAGCAGCCCCCGGGGTTACGAGCAGTACTTC.

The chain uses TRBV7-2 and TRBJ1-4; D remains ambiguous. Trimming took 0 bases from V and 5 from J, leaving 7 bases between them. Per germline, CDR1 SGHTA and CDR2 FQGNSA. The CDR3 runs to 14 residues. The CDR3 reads CASSLAWENEKLFF. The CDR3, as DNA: TGTGCCAGCAGCTTAGCCTGGGAGAATGAAAAACTGTTTTTT.

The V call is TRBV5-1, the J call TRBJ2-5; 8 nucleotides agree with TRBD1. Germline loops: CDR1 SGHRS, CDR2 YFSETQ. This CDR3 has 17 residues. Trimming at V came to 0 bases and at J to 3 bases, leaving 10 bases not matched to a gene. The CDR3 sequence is CASSLGARGPGEETQYF. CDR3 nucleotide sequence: TGCGCCAGCAGCTTGGGTGCCAGGGGGCCAGGAGAAGAGACCCAGTACTTC.

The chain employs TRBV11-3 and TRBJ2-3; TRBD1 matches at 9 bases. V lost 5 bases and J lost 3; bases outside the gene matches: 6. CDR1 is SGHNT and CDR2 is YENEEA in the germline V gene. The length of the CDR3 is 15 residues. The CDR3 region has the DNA TGTGCCAGCAGCCCTCCGGGACAGGGAACAGATACGCAGTATTTT. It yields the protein CASSPPGQGTDTQYF.

CDR3 nucleotides: TGTGCCAGCAGTTACTCAACAGAGGGCACAGATACGCAGTATTTT. Translating gives CASSYSTEGTDTQYF. The rearrangement links TRBV6-6 to TRBJ2-3; D is undetermined. The V end lost 0 bases, the J end lost 1 base, and 8 bases lay between the germline ends. Germline-derived CDR1 and CDR2 are MNHNY and SVGAGI (reference sequence). This CDR3 is 15 amino acids long.

The CDR3 DNA reads TGTGCCAGCAGTGCGACAGGGGGGACCTACGAGCAGTACTTC. The encoded protein is CASSATGGTYEQYF. V is TRBV2 and J is TRBJ2-7; 9 positions agree with TRBD1. Germline lookup yields CDR1 SNHLY and CDR2 FYNNEI. This CDR3 has 14 amino acids. With V trimmed by 4 bases and J by 2 bases, 3 bases remained unmatched.

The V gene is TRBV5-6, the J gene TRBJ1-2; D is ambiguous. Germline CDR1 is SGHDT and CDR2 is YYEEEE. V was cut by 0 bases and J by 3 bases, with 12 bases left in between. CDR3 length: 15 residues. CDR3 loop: CASSLVGVLDYGYTF. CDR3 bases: TGTGCCAGCAGCTTGGTCGGGGTATTGGACTATGGCTACACCTTC.

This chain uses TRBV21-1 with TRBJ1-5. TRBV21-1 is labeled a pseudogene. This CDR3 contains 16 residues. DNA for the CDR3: TGTGCCAGCAGCAAAAGCGCAGAATATAGCAATCAGCCCCAGCATTTT. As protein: CASSKSAEYSNQPQHF.

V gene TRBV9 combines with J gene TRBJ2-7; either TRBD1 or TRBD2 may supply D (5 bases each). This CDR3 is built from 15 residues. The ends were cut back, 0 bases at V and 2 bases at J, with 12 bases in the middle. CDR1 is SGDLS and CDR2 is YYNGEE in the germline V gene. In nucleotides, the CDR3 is TGTGCCAGCAGCGTAGGGGACCTCGCTACCTACGAGCAGTACTTC. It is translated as CASSVGDLATYEQYF.

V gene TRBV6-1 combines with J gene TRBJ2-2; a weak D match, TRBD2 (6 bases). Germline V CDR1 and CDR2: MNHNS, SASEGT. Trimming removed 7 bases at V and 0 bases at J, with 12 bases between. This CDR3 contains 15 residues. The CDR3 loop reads CASTLSGSNTGELFF. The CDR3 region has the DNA TGTGCCAGCACTTTGAGCGGGTCGAACACCGGGGAGCTGTTTTTT.

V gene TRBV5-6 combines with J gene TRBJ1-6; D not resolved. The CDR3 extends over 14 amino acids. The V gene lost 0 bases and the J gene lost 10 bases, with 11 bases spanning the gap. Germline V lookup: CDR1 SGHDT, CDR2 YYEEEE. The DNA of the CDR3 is TGTGCCAGCAGCTTGGCCGGGATGGGATCACCCCTCCACTTT. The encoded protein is CASSLAGMGSPLHF.

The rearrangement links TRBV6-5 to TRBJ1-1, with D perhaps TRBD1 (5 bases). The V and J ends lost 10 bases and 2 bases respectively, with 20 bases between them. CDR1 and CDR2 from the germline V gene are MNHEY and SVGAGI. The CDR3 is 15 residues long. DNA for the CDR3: TGTGCCATCCGCCCTGCGGGACGGGGAAACACTGAAGCTTTCTTT. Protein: CAIRPAGRGNTEAFF.

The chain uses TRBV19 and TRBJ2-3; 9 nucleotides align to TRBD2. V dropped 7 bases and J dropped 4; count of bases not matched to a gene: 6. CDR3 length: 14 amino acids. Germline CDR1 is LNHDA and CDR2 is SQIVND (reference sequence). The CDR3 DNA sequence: TGTGCCAGTACCAAAGCGGGGGGTCCAGATACGCAGTATTTT. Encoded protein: CASTKAGGPDTQYF. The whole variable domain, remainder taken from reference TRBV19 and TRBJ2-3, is DGGITQSPKYLFRKEGQNVTLSCEQNLNHDAMYWYRQDPGQGLRLIYYSQIVNDFQKGDIAEGYSVSREKKESFPLTVTSAQKNPTAFYLCASTKAGGPDTQYFGPGTRLTVL.